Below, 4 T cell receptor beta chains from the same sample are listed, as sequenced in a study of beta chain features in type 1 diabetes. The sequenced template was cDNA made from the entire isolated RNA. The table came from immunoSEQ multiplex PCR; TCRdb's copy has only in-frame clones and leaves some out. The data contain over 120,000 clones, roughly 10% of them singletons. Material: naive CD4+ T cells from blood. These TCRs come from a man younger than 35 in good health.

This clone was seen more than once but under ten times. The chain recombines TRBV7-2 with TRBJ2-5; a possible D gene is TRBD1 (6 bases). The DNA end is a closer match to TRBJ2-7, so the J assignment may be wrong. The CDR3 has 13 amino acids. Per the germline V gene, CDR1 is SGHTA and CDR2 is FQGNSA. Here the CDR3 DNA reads TGTGCCAGCAGCTTGAACAGGGACTACGAGCAGTACTTC. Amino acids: CASSLNRDYEQYF.

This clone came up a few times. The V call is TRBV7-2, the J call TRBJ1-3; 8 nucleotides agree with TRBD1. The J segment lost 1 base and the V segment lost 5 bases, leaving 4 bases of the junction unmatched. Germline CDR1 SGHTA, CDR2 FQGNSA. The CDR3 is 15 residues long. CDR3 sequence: CASSRQGKSGNTIYF. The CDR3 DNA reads TGTGCCAGCAGCCGACAGGGGAAGTCTGGAAACACCATATATTTT. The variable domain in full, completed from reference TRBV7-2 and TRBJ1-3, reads GAGVSQSPSNKVTEKGKDVELRCDPISGHTALYWYRQSLGQGLEFLIYFQGNSAPDKSGLPSDRFSAERTGGSVSTLTIQRTQQEDSAVYLCASSRQGKSGNTIYFGEGSWLTVV.

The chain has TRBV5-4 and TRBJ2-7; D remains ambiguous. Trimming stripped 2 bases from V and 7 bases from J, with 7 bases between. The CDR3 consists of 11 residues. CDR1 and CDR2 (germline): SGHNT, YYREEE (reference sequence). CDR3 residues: CASSFMREQYF. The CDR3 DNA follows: TGTGCCAGCAGCTTCATGCGGGAGCAGTACTTC.

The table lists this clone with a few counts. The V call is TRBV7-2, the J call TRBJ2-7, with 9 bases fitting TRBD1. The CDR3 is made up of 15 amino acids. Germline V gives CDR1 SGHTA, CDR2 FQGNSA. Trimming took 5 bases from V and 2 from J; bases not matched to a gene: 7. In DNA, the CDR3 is TGTGCCAGCAGCCGAATCCGGGACAGGGCCTACGAGCAGTACTTC. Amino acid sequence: CASSRIRDRAYEQYF.